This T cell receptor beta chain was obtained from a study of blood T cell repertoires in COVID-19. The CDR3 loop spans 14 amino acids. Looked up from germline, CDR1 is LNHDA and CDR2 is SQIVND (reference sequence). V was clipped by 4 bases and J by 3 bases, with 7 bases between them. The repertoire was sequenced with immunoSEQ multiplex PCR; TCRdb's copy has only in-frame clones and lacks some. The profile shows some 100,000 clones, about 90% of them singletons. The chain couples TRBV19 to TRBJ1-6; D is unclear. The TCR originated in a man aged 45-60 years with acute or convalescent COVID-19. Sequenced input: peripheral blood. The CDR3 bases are TGTGCCAGTAGTACAGGCGTCTATAATTCACCCCTCCACTTT. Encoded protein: CASSTGVYNSPLHF.